This entry lists 24 T cell receptor beta chains sequenced from one sample in a study of T cell responses to AZD1222 COVID-19 vaccine. Libraries were prepared by immunoSEQ multiplex PCR; TCRdb keeps only in-frame clonotypes and omits some of them. This sample has 100,000 to 150,000 clones, with 80% to 95% found just once. The material sequenced was peripheral blood, taken 28 days after the second AZD1222 dose. These receptors were obtained from an adult who received the AZD1222 COVID-19 vaccine.

The genes are TRBV19 and TRBJ1-2; D is unresolved. The V end lost 4 bases, the J end lost 0 bases, and 9 bases lay between the germline ends. Germline CDR1 LNHDA, CDR2 SQIVND (reference sequence). The CDR3 totals 14 residues. The CDR3 spells CASSTRSANYGYTF. The CDR3 DNA sequence: TGTGCCAGTAGTACCCGGTCAGCTAACTATGGCTACACCTTC.

The CDR3 here is CASSLRPSTSGSNEQFF. Here the CDR3 DNA reads TGTGCCAGCAGCTTACGTCCGTCTACTAGCGGGAGCAATGAGCAGTTCTTC. This chain joins TRBV7-9 and TRBJ2-1; 11 bases agree with TRBD2. The V and J ends lost 2 bases and 6 bases, in that order; junction bases with no gene match: 9. Germline CDR1 and CDR2: SEHNR and FQNEAQ (reference sequence). There are 17 residues in the CDR3. The whole variable domain, remainder taken from reference TRBV7-9 and TRBJ2-1, is DTGVSQNPRHKITKRGQNVTFRCDPISEHNRLYWYRQTLGQGPEFLTYFQNEAQLEKSRLLSDRFSAERPKGSFSTLEIQRTEQGDSAMYLCASSLRPSTSGSNEQFFGPGTRLTVL.

As DNA, the CDR3 is TGTGCCAGCAGCTTGATTGGGGGAACTAATGAAAAACTGTTTTTT. Residues: CASSLIGGTNEKLFF. V is TRBV5-5 and J is TRBJ1-4, with D maybe TRBD1 (5 bases). Per germline, CDR1 SGHKS and CDR2 YYEKEE (reference sequence). Trimming cost V 1 base and J 1 base, with 8 bases left between them. CDR3 size: 15 residues. The full variable domain, completed using reference TRBV5-5 and TRBJ1-4, is DAGVTQSPTHLIKTRGQQVTLRCSPISGHKSVSWYQQVLGQGPQFIFQYYEKEERGRGNFPDRFSARQFPNYSSELNVNALLLGDSALYLCASSLIGGTNEKLFFGSGTQLSVL.

This rearrangement joins TRBV19 to TRBJ1-4; D possibly corresponds to TRBD1 (6 bases). CDR1 and CDR2 (germline): LNHDA, SQIVND (reference sequence). V was pared by 4 bases and J by 8 bases, with 14 bases between. The CDR3 is made up of 14 amino acids. The CDR3 here is CASSSGGAGEKLFF. The CDR3 nucleotides read TGTGCCAGTAGTAGTGGGGGGGCAGGAGAAAAACTGTTTTTT. Full variable domain (rest looked up from reference TRBV19 and TRBJ1-4): DGGITQSPKYLFRKEGQNVTLSCEQNLNHDAMYWYRQDPGQGLRLIYYSQIVNDFQKGDIAEGYSVSREKKESFPLTVTSAQKNPTAFYLCASSSGGAGEKLFFGSGTQLSVL.

The rearrangement uses TRBV6-2 or TRBV6-3 and TRBJ2-7, with 8 bases that match TRBD2. In germline, CDR1 is MNHEY, CDR2 SVGEGT. V lost 6 bases, J lost 4 bases, and 17 bases stayed unmatched. The CDR3 totals 17 residues. CDR3 DNA: TGTGCCAGCAGCGGCCACGGGGGGGGCCGTGATTGTTACGAGCAGTACGTC. This codes for CASSGHGGGRDCYEQYV.

The chain has TRBV5-5 and TRBJ2-2, with D unresolved. The ends were cut back, 0 bases at V and 1 base at J, with 4 bases in the middle. The CDR3 has 14 residues. The germline V gene has CDR1 SGHKS and CDR2 YYEKEE (reference sequence). CDR3 protein: CASSLDRNTGELFF. DNA of the CDR3: TGTGCCAGCAGCTTGGACAGGAACACCGGGGAGCTGTTTTTT. Full variable domain (rest looked up from reference TRBV5-5 and TRBJ2-2): DAGVTQSPTHLIKTRGQQVTLRCSPISGHKSVSWYQQVLGQGPQFIFQYYEKEERGRGNFPDRFSARQFPNYSSELNVNALLLGDSALYLCASSLDRNTGELFFGEGSRLTVL.

The chain combines TRBV10-3 with TRBJ1-4; TRBD1 might be the D (6 bases). V was shortened by 0 bases and J by 13 bases, with 18 bases between the two germline ends. The V gene's germline CDR1 is ENHRY and CDR2 SYGVKD. The CDR3 length is 15 residues. The CDR3 loop is CAISESTGFGGRLFF. For the CDR3, the DNA is TGTGCCATCAGTGAGTCCACAGGGTTCGGTGGAAGACTGTTTTTT.

This chain links TRBV7-2 with TRBJ1-1, with a tentative D call TRBD1 (5 bases). The CDR3 length is 15 residues. Germline V gene lookup returns CDR1 SGHTA and CDR2 FQGNSA. Trimming stripped 1 base from V and 4 bases from J, with 13 bases between. The CDR3, as DNA: TGTGCCAGCAGCTTAGAGGGTCTCAGGGCCACTGAAGCTTTCTTT. Translated, it gives CASSLEGLRATEAFF.

Only one count was recorded for this clone. The rearrangement links TRBV14 to TRBJ1-3; D unresolved. The CDR3 length is 15 residues. Germline V gives CDR1 SGHDN, CDR2 FVKESK. Trimming pared 1 base from V and 1 base from J, leaving 8 bases between. CDR3 in DNA: TGTGCCAGCAGCCAAGCTCCTCTTTCTGGAAACACCATATATTTT. It yields the protein CASSQAPLSGNTIYF.

The chain combines TRBV2 with TRBJ1-3; D is undetermined. Trimming shortened V by 3 bases and J by 0 bases, and 3 bases separated the two germline ends. Germline V gene data show CDR1 as SNHLY and CDR2 as FYNNEI. The CDR3 is 13 amino acids. The CDR3 DNA sequence: TGTGCCAGCAGTGACAACTCTGGAAACACCATATATTTT. It specifies CASSDNSGNTIYF. Supplemented by reference TRBV2 and TRBJ1-3, the full variable domain reads EPEVTQTPSHQVTQMGQEVILRCVPISNHLYFYWYRQILGQKVEFLVSFYNNEISEKSEIFDDQFSVERPDGSNFTLKIRSTKLEDSAMYFCASSDNSGNTIYFGEGSWLTVV.

J is TRBJ2-2 and V is TRBV6-2 or TRBV6-3; D not certain. The germline V gene encodes CDR1 MNHEY and CDR2 SVGEGT. The CDR3 covers 15 residues. Trimming shortened V by 2 bases and J by 2 bases, and 9 bases separated the two germline ends. The CDR3 DNA is TGTGCCAGCAGTTACGACGGCCCTAACACCGGGGAGCTGTTTTTT. Encoded protein: CASSYDGPNTGELFF.

This chain joins TRBV28 and TRBJ2-3, with TRBD2 matching over 7 bases. The CDR3 has 15 residues. Germline V gene lookup returns CDR1 MDHEN and CDR2 SYDVKM. J lost 0 bases, V lost 3 bases, and 3 bases had no gene match. DNA of the CDR3: TGTGCCAGCAGTTTGCCGGGAGGTAGCACAGATACGCAGTATTTT. Translating gives CASSLPGGSTDTQYF.

The genes are TRBV28 and TRBJ1-4; no definite D call. CDR3 length: 15 residues. The germline V gene encodes CDR1 MDHEN and CDR2 SYDVKM. Trimming took off 1 base at V and 6 bases at J, with 12 bases between the two ends. Here the CDR3 DNA reads TGTGCCAGCAGTTTATCGGGCGGCCAACATGAAAAACTGTTTTTT. It yields the protein CASSLSGGQHEKLFF.

V usage is TRBV23-1 and J usage is TRBJ1-5, with 7 bases fitting TRBD1. TRBV23-1 is known as an ORF, though its function is uncertain. This CDR3 is built from 15 residues. V was clipped by 4 bases and J by 3 bases; unmatched bases: 6. The CDR3 sequence is CASSPIDRDNQPQHF. Here the CDR3 DNA reads TGCGCCAGCAGTCCGATAGACAGGGACAATCAGCCCCAGCATTTT.

CDR3 nucleotide sequence: TGTGCCAGCAGCAAAGCGGGGGCAGGGACCAAAAACATTCAGTACTTC. This translates into CASSKAGAGTKNIQYF. V usage is TRBV21-1 and J usage is TRBJ2-4; TRBD1, the D gene given by the table, was not confirmed from the DNA. TRBV21-1 is reported as a pseudogene. The CDR3 spans 16 residues.

This chain connects TRBV18 to TRBJ1-3, with 7 bases that match TRBD1. The CDR3 covers 15 residues. With V trimmed by 5 bases and J by 0 bases, 4 bases remained unmatched. Germline V gene data show CDR1 as KGHSH and CDR2 as LQKENI. For the CDR3, the DNA is TGTGCCAGCTCAGTTACAGGGGACTCTGGAAACACCATATATTTT. This codes for CASSVTGDSGNTIYF.

There are a few counts of this clone. The CDR3: CSPQIDNEQFF. In nucleotides, the CDR3 is TGCAGTCCACAGATAGACAATGAGCAGTTCTTC. The chain uses TRBV20-1 and TRBJ2-1, with no clear D. The CDR3 has 11 amino acids. The V and J ends lost 8 bases and 5 bases respectively, with 10 bases between them. Germline values: CDR1 DFQATT, CDR2 SNEGSKA (reference sequence).

There are a few counts of this clone. This sequence joins TRBV9 and TRBJ2-2; 11 nucleotides line up with TRBD2. The CDR3 contains 16 residues. V was clipped by 4 bases and J by 3 bases; unmatched bases: 5. Germline V gene data show CDR1 as SGDLS and CDR2 as YYNGEE. CDR3 sequence (DNA): TGTGCCAGCAGCTCGGGACTAGCGGACTACACCGGGGAGCTGTTTTTT. Protein sequence: CASSSGLADYTGELFF.

The chain couples TRBV19 to TRBJ2-2, with a possible D match to TRBD1 (5 bases). CDR3 length equals 14 residues. Germline CDR1 LNHDA, CDR2 SQIVND (reference sequence). V lost 7 bases, J lost 5 bases, and 14 bases lay in between. The CDR3: CASNRKGETGELFF. The CDR3 DNA is TGTGCCAGTAATCGGAAAGGGGAAACCGGGGAGCTGTTTTTT.

The sample holds a few counts of this clone. The chain joins TRBV6-6 to TRBJ2-7, with 9 nucleotides matching TRBD1. This CDR3 has 15 residues. The ends lost 6 bases at V and 2 bases at J; junction bases unmatched: 8. Germline-derived CDR1 and CDR2 are MNHNY and SVGAGI (reference sequence). This CDR3 reads CASRPGQGLAYEQYF. In DNA, the CDR3 is TGTGCCAGCAGACCTGGACAGGGGCTCGCCTACGAGCAGTACTTC.

V is TRBV7-2 and J is TRBJ1-1; D gene ambiguous. The V end lost 5 bases, the J end lost 0 bases, and 10 bases lay between the germline ends. CDR3 length: 14 amino acids. The germline V gene encodes CDR1 SGHTA and CDR2 FQGNSA. The CDR3 bases are TGTGCCAGCAGCGTTCGACGGATGAACACTGAAGCTTTCTTT. Its translation is CASSVRRMNTEAFF.

This chain connects TRBV10-2 to TRBJ2-5, with no clear D. Germline V CDR1 and CDR2: WSHSY, SAAADI. The CDR3 consists of 13 residues. Between the trimmed V and J ends, which lost 5 bases and 5 bases, there was a span of 12 bases. CDR3 DNA: TGCGCCAGCAGTCCGGGTCGTCAGGAGACCCAGTACTTC. It is translated as CASSPGRQETQYF.

This clone was detected once. V usage is TRBV19 and J usage is TRBJ2-1, with D perhaps matching TRBD2 (5 bases). Trimming left V 4 bases short and J 3 bases short, with 16 bases between. CDR1 and CDR2 (germline): LNHDA, SQIVND (reference sequence). The CDR3 consists of 16 residues. CDR3 residues: CASSTLTGRYYNEQFF. The CDR3 DNA reads TGTGCCAGTAGTACCCTCACGGGAAGATACTACAATGAGCAGTTCTTC.

The chain carries TRBV6-5 and TRBJ1-3; D uncertain. Trimming cost V 4 bases and J 7 bases, with 8 bases left between them. This CDR3 contains 12 residues. Germline CDR1 reads MNHEY; CDR2 reads SVGAGI. CDR3 loop: CASSSPPNTIYF. The CDR3 nucleotides read TGTGCCAGCAGTTCCCCCCCCAACACCATATATTTT.